This T cell receptor (beta chain) appears in the sequencing data of a study of blood T cell repertoires in COVID-19. Study context: There were acute and convalescent COVID-19 samples, and they came from the United States, Italy and Spain. T cells, B-cell-depleted T cells, or PBMCs supplied cDNA or gDNA.

The CDR3 loop spans 14 amino acids. Germline lookup yields CDR1 MNHEY and CDR2 SVGEGT. V was trimmed by 2 bases and J by 3 bases, leaving 10 bases between them. As originally analysed: Amplified reference gene primers provided the basis for estimating nucleated cell counts. Assay: immunoSEQ multiplex PCR; the TCRdb copy retains only in-frame clones and omits some. That table gives V, J and clone size, and the DNA gave D and trimming. The sample shows roughly 290,000 clones, about nine tenths of them seen only once. Sequenced sample: peripheral blood. The sequence was obtained from a woman aged 60-75 years with acute or convalescent COVID-19. The rearrangement links TRBV6-2 or TRBV6-3 to TRBJ2-5; weak D call: TRBD1 (6 bases). The CDR3 coding sequence is TGTGCCAGCAGTTACCTCAGGGGAGAAGAGACCCAGTACTTC. Translated: CASSYLRGEETQYF.